Following are 5 T cell receptor beta chains from one sample sequenced in a study of blood T cells in healthy people across ages (dated by TCRdb to between 2014 and 2017). Library preparation was by 5' RACE. Sequencing was carried out with an Illumina HiSeq 2500. A second roughly 7 to 11 cycle PCR used a sample-barcoded 5' primer and a J-beta primer mix. TCRdb cleaned the public reads at Q25 with fastp, built clones with MiXCR and kept in-frame beta chains. CDR3 protein duplicates are merged, each entry listing the most common genes and DNA. For this sample the table gives 550,000 to 600,000 distinct CDR3 sequences, of which roughly 43% were detected only once. The top ten constitute approximately 23% of the sample. Specimen: blood. These receptors came from a man at least 80 years old in good health.

This sequence joins TRBV5-1 and TRBJ2-7; D is possibly TRBD2 (5 bases). Judging by the DNA end, TRBJ2-5 fits better; the J call may be wrong. This CDR3 is 13 amino acids long. Germline V CDR1 and CDR2: SGHRS, YFSETQ. The CDR3, as DNA: TGCGCCAGCAGCTCGGAGGTGCGAGAGACCCAGTACTTC. This translates into CASSSEVRETQYF.

This clonotype is a singleton in its sample. This sequence may be a read error, since a much larger clone differs from it by one base. The gene calls are TRBV4-2 and TRBJ2-7, with TRBD2 matching 8 bases. The CDR3 extends over 14 amino acids. The germline V gene encodes CDR1 LGHNA and CDR2 YNFKEQ. DNA for the CDR3: TGTGCCGGCAGCCAAGCACTAGCGGAGTACGAGCAGTACTTC. It translates to CAGSQALAEYEQYF.

This chain links TRBV20-1 with TRBJ2-5; possibly TRBD1 for D (5 bases). The J call may be faulty, since TRBJ2-7 better matches the DNA end. In germline, CDR1 is DFQATT, CDR2 SNEGSKA (reference sequence). CDR3 length equals 12 residues. The CDR3 coding sequence is TGCAGTGCTAGGGACACAGACTACGAGCAGTACTTC. It specifies CSARDTDYEQYF.

This clonotype appeared a few times. The V call is TRBV5-1, the J call TRBJ2-7; 7 bases align to TRBD2. Trimming at V came to 4 bases and at J to 2 bases, leaving 6 bases not matched to a gene. The germline gives CDR1 SGHRS, CDR2 YFSETQ. This CDR3 has 14 residues. The CDR3 DNA sequence: TGCGCCAGCAGCACAACGGGAGGCACCTACGAGCAGTACTTC. Protein sequence: CASSTTGGTYEQYF.

This clonotype appeared a few times. The V gene is TRBV7-2, the J gene TRBJ2-3, with D hard to call. V shed 1 base and J shed 7 bases, with 15 bases lying between them. This CDR3 spans 15 amino acids. Germline V gives CDR1 SGHTA, CDR2 FQGNSA. Written as DNA, the CDR3 is TGTGCCAGCAGCTTAGAGGTCGAACTGCCGAATACGCAGTATTTT. Translated: CASSLEVELPNTQYF. Full variable domain (remainder filled in from reference TRBV7-2 and TRBJ2-3): GAGVSQSPSNKVTEKGKDVELRCDPISGHTALYWYRQSLGQGLEFLIYFQGNSAPDKSGLPSDRFSAERTGGSVSTLTIQRTQQEDSAVYLCASSLEVELPNTQYFGPGTRLTVL.